This T cell receptor (beta chain) derives from a study of T cell clonotyping in hematopoietic cell transplantation. Study results and limitations: CD4 and CD8 repertoire contributions could not be separated without sorting. Few recipient clonotypes overlapped donors; over 97% were de novo at given depth.

A note on this clone: Its target is not known.

The assay was immunoSEQ multiplex PCR, and TCRdb's table has in-frame clones only and misses some. The table records about 44,000 clones, about 95% of them present only once. Per germline, CDR1 SGHRS and CDR2 YFSETQ. V lost 0 bases to trimming and J lost 4 bases, with 14 bases between them. The CDR3 runs to 17 residues. This chain joins TRBV5-1 and TRBJ2-6; tentatively, D is TRBD2 (6 bases). The sequenced sample was peripheral blood mononuclear cells. The receptor was derived from a woman aged 50 to 60 in good health. Some clones in this sample may be carry-over from other donors' samples. The CDR3 region is CASSLEVRGGGANVLTF. Here the CDR3 DNA reads TGCGCCAGCAGCTTGGAAGTGCGGGGTGGCGGGGCCAACGTCCTGACTTTC.